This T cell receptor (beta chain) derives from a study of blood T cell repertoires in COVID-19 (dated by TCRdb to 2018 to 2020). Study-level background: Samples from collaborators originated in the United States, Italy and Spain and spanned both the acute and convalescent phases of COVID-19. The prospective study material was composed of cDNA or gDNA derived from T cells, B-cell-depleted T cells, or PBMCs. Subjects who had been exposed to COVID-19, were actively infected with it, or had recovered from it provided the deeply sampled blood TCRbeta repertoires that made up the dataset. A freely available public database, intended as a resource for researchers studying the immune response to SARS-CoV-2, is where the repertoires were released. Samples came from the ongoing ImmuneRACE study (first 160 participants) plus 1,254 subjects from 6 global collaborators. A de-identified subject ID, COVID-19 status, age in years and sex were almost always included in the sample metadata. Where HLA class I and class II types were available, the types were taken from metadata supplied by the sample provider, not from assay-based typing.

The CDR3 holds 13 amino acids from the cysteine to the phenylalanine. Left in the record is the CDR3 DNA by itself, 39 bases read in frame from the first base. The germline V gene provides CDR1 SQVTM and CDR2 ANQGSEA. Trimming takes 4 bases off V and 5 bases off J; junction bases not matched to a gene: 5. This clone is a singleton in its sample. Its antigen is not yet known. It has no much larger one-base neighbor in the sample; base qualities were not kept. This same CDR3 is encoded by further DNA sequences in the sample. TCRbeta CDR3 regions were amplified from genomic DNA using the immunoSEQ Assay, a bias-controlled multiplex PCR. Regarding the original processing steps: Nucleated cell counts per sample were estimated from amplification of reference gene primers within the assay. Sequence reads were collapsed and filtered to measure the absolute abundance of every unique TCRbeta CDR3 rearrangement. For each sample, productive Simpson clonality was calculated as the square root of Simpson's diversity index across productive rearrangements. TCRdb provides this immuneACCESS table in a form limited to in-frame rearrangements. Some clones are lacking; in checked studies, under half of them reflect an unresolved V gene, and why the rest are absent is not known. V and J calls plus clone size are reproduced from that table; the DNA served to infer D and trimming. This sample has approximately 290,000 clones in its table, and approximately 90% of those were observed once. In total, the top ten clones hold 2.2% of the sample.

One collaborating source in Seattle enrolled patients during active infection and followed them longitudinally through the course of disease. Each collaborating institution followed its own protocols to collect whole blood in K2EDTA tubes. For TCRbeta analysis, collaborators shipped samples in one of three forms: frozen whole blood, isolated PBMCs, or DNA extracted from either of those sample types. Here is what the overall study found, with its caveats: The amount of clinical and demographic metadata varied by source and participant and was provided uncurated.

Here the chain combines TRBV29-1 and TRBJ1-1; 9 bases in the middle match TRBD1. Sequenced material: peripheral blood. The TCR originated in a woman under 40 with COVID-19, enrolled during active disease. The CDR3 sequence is CSVATGGNTEAFF. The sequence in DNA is TGCAGCGTTGCAACAGGGGGCAATACTGAAGCTTTCTTT. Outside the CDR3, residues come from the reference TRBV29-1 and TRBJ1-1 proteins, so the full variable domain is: SAVISQKPSRDICQRGTSLTIQCQVDSQVTMMFWYRQQPGQSLTLIATANQGSEATYESGFVIDKFPISRPNLTFSTLTVSNMSPEDSSIYLCSVATGGNTEAFFGQGTRLTVV.